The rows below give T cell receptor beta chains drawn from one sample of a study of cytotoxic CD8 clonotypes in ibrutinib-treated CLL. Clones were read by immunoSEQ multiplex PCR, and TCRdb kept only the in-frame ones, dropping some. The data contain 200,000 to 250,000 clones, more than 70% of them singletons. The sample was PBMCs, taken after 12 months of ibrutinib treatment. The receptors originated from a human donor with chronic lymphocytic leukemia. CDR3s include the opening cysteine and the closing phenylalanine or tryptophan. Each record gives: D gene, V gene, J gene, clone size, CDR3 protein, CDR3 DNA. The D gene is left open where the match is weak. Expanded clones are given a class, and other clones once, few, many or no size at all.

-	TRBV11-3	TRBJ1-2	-	CASSSPARIVVWDGYTF	TGTGCCAGCAGCTCTCCTGCTCGGATTGTCGTTTGGGATGGCTACACCTTC
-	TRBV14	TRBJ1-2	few	CASSQLWTTGYTF	TGTGCCAGCAGCCAGCTATGGACAACTGGCTACACCTTC
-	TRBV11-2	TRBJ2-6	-	CASSSRYNGANVLTF	TGTGCCAGCAGCTCCAGATACAACGGGGCCAACGTCCTGACTTTC
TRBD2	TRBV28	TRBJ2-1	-	CATTPGLAVNEQFF	TGTGCCACTACGCCGGGACTAGCGGTCAATGAGCAGTTCTTC
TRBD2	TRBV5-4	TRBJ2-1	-	CASSFPSGNYNEQFF	TGTGCCAGCAGCTTTCCTAGCGGAAACTACAATGAGCAGTTCTTC
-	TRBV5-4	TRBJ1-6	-	CASSLDFGGNSPLHF	TGTGCCAGCAGCTTGGATTTTGGGGGTAATTCACCCCTCCACTTT
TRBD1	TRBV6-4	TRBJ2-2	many	CASSDSQGATGELFF	TGTGCCAGCAGTGATAGCCAGGGGGCTACCGGGGAGCTGTTTTTT
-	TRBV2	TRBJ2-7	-	CATRDRSYEQYF	TGTGCCACTCGGGACCGATCCTACGAGCAGTACTTC
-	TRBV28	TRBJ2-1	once	CASSLLIAIKYNEQFF	TGTGCCAGCAGTCTACTAATAGCGATTAAATACAATGAGCAGTTCTTC
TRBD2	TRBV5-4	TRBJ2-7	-	CASSFPGGTYEQYF	TGTGCCAGCAGTTTCCCGGGGGGTACCTACGAGCAGTACTTC
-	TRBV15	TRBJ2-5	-	CATSRYFGTPNAETQYF	TGTGCCACCAGCAGATACTTCGGGACCCCGAATGCCGAGACCCAGTACTTC
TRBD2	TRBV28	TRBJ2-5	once	CASNTGTRPPETQYF	TGTGCCAGCAACACCGGGACTAGACCCCCAGAGACCCAGTACTTC
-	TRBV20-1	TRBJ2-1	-	CSASKVNEQFF	TGCAGTGCTAGTAAGGTGAATGAGCAGTTCTTC
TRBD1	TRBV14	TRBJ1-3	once	CASSQKQGASGNTIYF	TGTGCCAGCAGCCAAAAACAGGGGGCCTCTGGAAACACCATATATTTT
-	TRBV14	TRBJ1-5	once	CASSFFDGQPQHF	TGTGCCAGCAGTTTCTTTGACGGTCAGCCCCAGCATTTT
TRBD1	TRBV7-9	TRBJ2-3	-	CASSSQFDRGWEEDTQYF	TGTGCCAGCAGCTCCCAGTTCGACAGGGGTTGGGAGGAAGATACGCAGTATTTT
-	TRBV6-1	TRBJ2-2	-	CASSTRGRSTGELFF	TGTGCCAGCAGCACTCGAGGGCGGTCCACCGGGGAGCTGTTTTTT
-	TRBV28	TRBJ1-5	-	CASSTYQGNQPQHF	TGTGCCAGCAGTACTTACCAAGGCAATCAGCCCCAGCATTTT
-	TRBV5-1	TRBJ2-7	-	CASSLQASSYEQYF	TGCGCCAGCAGCCTTCAGGCGAGCTCCTACGAGCAGTACTTC
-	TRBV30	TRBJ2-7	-	CAWSPGTGYEQYF	TGTGCCTGGAGTCCAGGGACGGGATACGAGCAGTACTTC
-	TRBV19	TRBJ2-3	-	CASTTGLSTDTQYF	TGTGCCAGTACCACAGGGTTGAGCACAGATACGCAGTATTTT
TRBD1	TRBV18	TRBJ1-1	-	CASSPYPPQGAMLVYTEAFF	TGTGCCAGCTCACCCTACCCCCCACAGGGGGCGATGCTTGTGTACACTGAAGCTTTCTTT
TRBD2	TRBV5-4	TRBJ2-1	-	CASSYSGRANNEQFF	TGTGCCAGCAGCTACAGCGGGAGGGCCAACAATGAGCAGTTCTTC
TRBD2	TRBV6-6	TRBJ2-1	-	CATGSGRAIDEQFF	TGTGCCACCGGTAGCGGGAGGGCCATCGATGAGCAGTTCTTC
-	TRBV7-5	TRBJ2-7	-	CVRSFPLRGRLLFPLTYEQYF	TGTGTCAGAAGCTTTCCACTACGCGGGAGGCTTCTCTTTCCTCTTACCTACGAGCAGTACTTC